The rows below give T cell receptor beta chains drawn from one sample of a study of graft-versus-host responses after intestinal transplantation. This table comes from immunoSEQ multiplex PCR, and its TCRdb copy is limited to in-frame clones, with some not included. The data contain 60,000 to 75,000 clones, around 86% of them seen just once; the ten biggest clones take up over 1.5%. The sequences come from ileum tissue, collected 350 to 400 days after transplant. These receptors were taken from a human patient who received an intestinal transplant, so some T cells may come from the graft donor. CDR3s leave out the opening cysteine and the closing phenylalanine or tryptophan.

CDR3: ASSRTSGGAYNEQF; V: TRBV5-4
CDR3: ASSFGTGNSPLH; V: TRBV5-6
CDR3: SVLPDSGANVLT; V: TRBV29-1
CDR3: ASSEVYRYWRVYNSPLH; V: TRBV2
CDR3: ASIGAVYGYT; V: TRBV2
CDR3: ASSLWGGTYNEQF; V: TRBV28
CDR3: ASTRLAGVGNEQF; V: TRBV28
CDR3: ASSLNTAGQQF; V: TRBV11-3
CDR3: ASSLWGSQPQH; V: TRBV5-6
CDR3: ASSLIDEQY; V: TRBV5-4
CDR3: ASSSPREQY; V: TRBV28
CDR3: ASSHLIRREGPAYNEQF; V: TRBV4-1
CDR3: ASRGSPYQETQY; V: TRBV2
CDR3: ASSYSRGQPQH; V: TRBV6-5
CDR3: ASVLLGTGSSYEQY; V: TRBV12-5
CDR3: ASSFVEYNEKLF; V: TRBV28
CDR3: ASSLPKGSTDTQY; V: TRBV28
CDR3: ASSSSEDRVRNEQF; V: TRBV6-5
CDR3: ASSGTGGYGYT; V: TRBV5-1
CDR3: ASSLVRSGRFDEQF; V: TRBV5-6
CDR3: ASSLSSNEQF; V: TRBV27
CDR3: ASSLSDRETQY; V: TRBV5-1
CDR3: ASSSPPGQGVDEQY; V: TRBV7-6
CDR3: ASSLRQGNYDEQF; V: TRBV28
CDR3: ASSKSGTGGRQPQH; V: TRBV11-2
CDR3: AISERGNTEAF; V: TRBV10-3
CDR3: ASSYSSRYSNQPQH; V: TRBV6-6
CDR3: ASSLNPEREKF; V: TRBV7-3
CDR3: ASSLDADSAYVEQY; V: TRBV7-2
CDR3: ASSQEAVAGSYEQY; V: TRBV4-2
CDR3: ASSLEGAGGSYNEQF; V: TRBV5-1
CDR3: ASSLAEGTSGDLGADTQY; V: TRBV5-1
CDR3: ASSGQGAIDGYT; V: TRBV2
CDR3: ASSPGTTDTQY; V: TRBV28
CDR3: ASSEAALPSGNTIY; V: TRBV6-1
CDR3: ASSKEGGASNQPQH; V: TRBV6-6
CDR3: ASSQDPTAAGSKRETQY; V: TRBV4-1
CDR3: ASSTGQGGEKLF; V: TRBV5-8
CDR3: ASSLPGFNEQF; V: TRBV28
CDR3: ALTDRSKGTQY; V: TRBV2
CDR3: ASSPTLLTTGTHLAGELF; V: TRBV5-1
CDR3: ASSVGWTSGRREEQY; V: TRBV9
CDR3: ASSEWGGVGVLYEQY; V: TRBV6-1
CDR3: ASSLGGIAYEQY; V: TRBV11-2
CDR3: ASSFYTGTIYTDTQY; V: TRBV7-2